Each of the 31 T cell receptor beta chains below was sequenced from the same sample in a study of blood T cell repertoires in COVID-19. Data came from immunoSEQ multiplex PCR; TCRdb stores just in-frame clones and leaves some out. The sample lists 150,000 to 200,000 clones; 80% to 90% were seen once. Specimen: peripheral blood. These receptors originate from a man over 45 with active or convalescent COVID-19.

The V and J genes are TRBV7-2 and TRBJ2-7, with a weak D call TRBD1 (6 bases). The germline gives CDR1 SGHTA, CDR2 FQGNSA. This CDR3 spans 13 amino acids. V lost 5 bases to trimming and J lost 0 bases, with 8 bases between them. As DNA, the CDR3 is TGTGCCAGCAGCGCGGACAGCTCCTACGAGCAGTACTTC. Encoded protein: CASSADSSYEQYF.

The V call is TRBV6-5, the J call TRBJ2-7; 9 nucleotides line up with TRBD1. From germline, CDR1 is MNHEY and CDR2 SVGAGI. The CDR3 length is 15 residues. J lost 6 bases, V lost 5 bases, and 11 bases had no gene match. In nucleotides, the CDR3 is TGTGCCAGCAGTCCTCAACCCGGGACAGGGAGCGAGCAGTACTTC. It codes for CASSPQPGTGSEQYF.

The V call is TRBV7-2, the J call TRBJ1-1; 7 nucleotides agree with TRBD1. The CDR3 spans 15 residues. Germline CDR1 reads SGHTA; CDR2 reads FQGNSA. V lost 4 bases to trimming and J lost 1 base; unmatched junction nucleotides: 6. The CDR3 nucleotides are TGTGCCAGCAGCTACAGACAGGGCGGGAACACTGAAGCTTTCTTT. This sequence encodes CASSYRQGGNTEAFF.

This chain uses TRBV21-1 with TRBJ2-7; TRBD2 is the table's D call and was not checked against the DNA. TRBV21-1 has pseudogene status. The CDR3 extends over 14 amino acids. CDR3 residues: CASSKVGGQSEQYF. The CDR3 DNA sequence: TGTGCCAGCAGCAAAGTGGGGGGGCAATCCGAGCAGTACTTC.

The chain couples TRBV19 to TRBJ1-5; D is uncertain. The V end was cut by 6 bases, the J end by 0 bases, with 12 bases between. The CDR3 consists of 15 residues. CDR1 and CDR2 from the germline V gene are LNHDA and SQIVND (reference sequence). In DNA form, the CDR3 reads TGTGCCAGTAGATATAGGGAGAATAGCAATCAGCCCCAGCATTTT. Translation: CASRYRENSNQPQHF. The full variable domain, its missing parts supplied by reference TRBV19 and TRBJ1-5, is DGGITQSPKYLFRKEGQNVTLSCEQNLNHDAMYWYRQDPGQGLRLIYYSQIVNDFQKGDIAEGYSVSREKKESFPLTVTSAQKNPTAFYLCASRYRENSNQPQHFGDGTRLSIL.

This chain joins TRBV18 and TRBJ2-3; D is unresolved. With 6 bases removed from V and 4 bases from J, the gap between germline ends came to 11 bases. The CDR3 length is 13 residues. Germline V CDR1 and CDR2: KGHSH, LQKENI. CDR3 sequence: CASSAPMADTQYF. The CDR3 nucleotides read TGTGCCAGCTCGGCTCCCATGGCAGATACGCAGTATTTT. The entire variable domain, with the rest obtained from reference TRBV18 and TRBJ2-3, is as follows: NAGVMQNPRHLVRRRGQEARLRCSPMKGHSHVYWYRQLPEEGLKFMVYLQKENIIDESGMPKERFSAEFPKEGPSILRIQQVVRGDSAAYFCASSAPMADTQYFGPGTRLTVL.

Written as DNA, the CDR3 is TGTGCCAGCATGTTTCAGGGGGAGTATGGCTACACCTTC. It yields the protein CASMFQGEYGYTF. The chain has TRBV2 and TRBJ1-2; 7 nucleotides align to TRBD1. V gave up 7 bases and J gave up 5 bases; unmatched junction bases: 7. Per germline, CDR1 SNHLY and CDR2 FYNNEI. The CDR3 has 13 amino acids.

The rearrangement joins TRBV3-1 (or the pseudogene TRBV3-2) to TRBJ1-2, with D unresolved. Trimming shortened V by 0 bases and J by 4 bases, and 9 bases separated the two germline ends. Germline values: CDR1 LGHDT, CDR2 YNNKEL (reference sequence). The CDR3 runs to 14 residues. This CDR3 reads CASSQDRPSYGYTF. DNA of the CDR3: TGTGCCAGCAGCCAAGATCGTCCCTCCTATGGCTACACCTTC.

This clone is a singleton in its sample. This sequence joins TRBV5-1 and TRBJ2-1; 13 bases are a match to TRBD2. The ends lost 7 bases at V and 10 bases at J; junction bases unmatched: 8. CDR1 is SGHRS and CDR2 is YFSETQ in the germline V gene. The CDR3 runs to 14 residues. The CDR3 bases are TGCGCCAGCCAAACTAGCGGGAGGGCCTGGGAGCAGTTCTTC. It translates to CASQTSGRAWEQFF.

V usage is TRBV19 and J usage is TRBJ2-3; D may be TRBD1 (5 bases). This CDR3 contains 14 residues. The V end was cut by 10 bases, the J end by 0 bases, with 14 bases between. Germline CDR1 and CDR2: LNHDA and SQIVND (reference sequence). In DNA, the CDR3 is TGTGCCACCCGACAGATATCTAGCACAGATACGCAGTATTTT. Encoded protein: CATRQISSTDTQYF. Drawing the rest from reference TRBV19 and TRBJ2-3, the complete variable domain is DGGITQSPKYLFRKEGQNVTLSCEQNLNHDAMYWYRQDPGQGLRLIYYSQIVNDFQKGDIAEGYSVSREKKESFPLTVTSAQKNPTAFYLCATRQISSTDTQYFGPGTRLTVL.

The chain has TRBV7-2 and TRBJ1-5; D unresolved. V dropped 1 base and J dropped 2 bases, with 9 bases sitting between them. Germline values: CDR1 SGHTA, CDR2 FQGNSA. The CDR3 runs to 15 residues. This chain's CDR3 is CASSLEGSGNQPQHF. The CDR3 region has the DNA TGTGCCAGCAGCTTAGAAGGCAGCGGCAATCAGCCCCAGCATTTT.

The gene calls are TRBV5-1 and TRBJ2-5; 8 nucleotides agree with TRBD1. Germline-derived CDR1 and CDR2 are SGHRS and YFSETQ. This CDR3 spans 15 amino acids. Trimming removed 0 bases from V and 3 bases from J; junction bases left unmatched: 4. CDR3 sequence reads: CASSLEGQGKETQYF. As DNA, the CDR3 is TGCGCCAGCAGCTTGGAAGGACAGGGAAAAGAGACCCAGTACTTC.

The rearrangement joins TRBV19 to TRBJ2-7; TRBD1 aligns across 7 bases. With 4 bases clipped from V and 7 bases from J, the junction kept 1 base outside the gene matches. In germline, CDR1 is LNHDA, CDR2 SQIVND (reference sequence). This CDR3 has 11 residues. CDR3 protein: CASSTGQEQYF. CDR3 sequence (DNA): TGTGCCAGTAGTACGGGACAGGAGCAGTACTTC.

The genes are TRBV19 and TRBJ1-2; D is unclear. This CDR3 is built from 12 residues. From germline, CDR1 is LNHDA and CDR2 SQIVND (reference sequence). V was trimmed by 3 bases and J by 4 bases, leaving 6 bases between them. CDR3 region: CASSINSYGYTF. The DNA for the CDR3 is TGTGCCAGTAGTATTAACAGCTATGGCTACACCTTC.

The genes are TRBV3-1 (or the pseudogene TRBV3-2) and TRBJ1-1, with D unclear. Germline V gene sequence: CDR1 LGHDT, CDR2 YNNKEL (reference sequence). V lost 1 base and J lost 6, with 3 bases in between. CDR3 length: 11 residues. The CDR3 nucleotides read TGTGCCAGCAGCCAAGCCGCTGAAGCTTTCTTT. Its translation: CASSQAAEAFF.

The V call is TRBV6-2 or TRBV6-3, the J call TRBJ2-1; the D gene is possibly TRBD1 (6 bases). The V end was cut by 6 bases, the J end by 8 bases, with 11 bases between. Germline CDR1 and CDR2: MNHEY and SVGEGT. The CDR3 length is 12 residues. CDR3 in DNA: TGTGCCAGCAGCCTACAGGGCGATGAGCAGTTCTTC. Encoded protein: CASSLQGDEQFF.

The genes are TRBV9 and TRBJ2-1, with TRBD1 matching over 7 bases. This CDR3 spans 14 amino acids. Losses at the gene ends were 2 bases for V and 6 bases for J; bases not matched to a gene: 5. Germline V gene data show CDR1 as SGDLS and CDR2 as YYNGEE. CDR3 region: CASSVRDRINEQFF. In nucleotides, the CDR3 is TGTGCCAGCAGCGTCCGGGACAGAATCAATGAGCAGTTCTTC.

This chain connects TRBV5-6 to TRBJ2-2; D gene ambiguous. The germline V gene encodes CDR1 SGHDT and CDR2 YYEEEE. V lost 0 bases to trimming and J lost 6 bases, with 6 bases between them. The CDR3 loop spans 13 amino acids. CDR3 nucleotide sequence: TGTGCCAGCAGCTTGGCTATACCCGGGGAGCTGTTTTTT. This gives the protein CASSLAIPGELFF.

The chain joins TRBV3-1 (or the pseudogene TRBV3-2) to TRBJ1-2, with 10 bases lining up with TRBD1. The CDR3 runs to 13 residues. Germline V gene sequence: CDR1 LGHDT, CDR2 YNNKEL (reference sequence). Germline trimming cut 7 bases from V and 7 bases from J; bases unmatched to any gene: 6. CDR3 region: CASTETGGRGYTF. DNA for the CDR3: TGTGCCAGCACCGAGACAGGGGGCCGTGGCTACACCTTC.

This chain connects TRBV11-2 to TRBJ2-7, with D perhaps matching TRBD2 (6 bases). V gave up 8 bases and J gave up 1 base, with 12 bases separating them. The CDR3 covers 13 residues. Germline V gene lookup returns CDR1 SGHAT and CDR2 FQNNGV. CDR3 protein: CASRDSPSYEQYF. The CDR3 DNA reads TGTGCCAGCCGGGACTCCCCGTCCTACGAGCAGTACTTC.

The V call is TRBV13, the J call TRBJ2-7; 10 bases fit TRBD1. The CDR3 spans 14 residues. V lost 4 bases and J lost 3; bases outside the gene matches: 3. CDR1 and CDR2 (germline): PRHDT, FYEKMQ (reference sequence). CDR3 nucleotides: TGTGCCAGCAGCTCCCGGACAGGGGGCTACGAGCAGTACTTC. Protein: CASSSRTGGYEQYF.

The CDR3 sequence: CASRTGGSDTIYF. CDR3 nucleotide sequence: TGTGCCAGCAGAACGGGGGGGTCGGACACCATATATTTT. The chain employs TRBV28 and TRBJ1-3, with a weak D call TRBD1 (5 bases). Germline lookup yields CDR1 MDHEN and CDR2 SYDVKM. V was pared by 6 bases and J by 8 bases, with 14 bases between. CDR3 length: 13 amino acids. Looking up the rest from reference TRBV28 and TRBJ1-3 gives the full variable domain: DVKVTQSSRYLVKRTGEKVFLECVQDMDHENMFWYRQDPGLGLRLIYFSYDVKMKEKGDIPEGYSVSREKKERFSLILESASTNQTSMYLCASRTGGSDTIYFGEGSWLTVV.

The chain is built from TRBV13 and TRBJ1-3; D might be TRBD1 (5 bases). CDR1 PRHDT and CDR2 FYEKMQ come from the germline V gene (reference sequence). This CDR3 region has 16 residues. Trimming removed 5 bases at V and 2 bases at J, with 16 bases between. CDR3 amino acids: CASSLLQVMAGNTIYF. CDR3 in DNA: TGTGCCAGCAGCCTACTACAGGTTATGGCTGGAAACACCATATATTTT. The full variable domain, completed using reference TRBV13 and TRBJ1-3, is AAGVIQSPRHLIKEKRETATLKCYPIPRHDTVYWYQQGPGQDPQFLISFYEKMQSDKGSIPDRFSAQQFSDYHSELNMSSLELGDSALYFCASSLLQVMAGNTIYFGEGSWLTVV.

The V gene is TRBV18, the J gene TRBJ1-1, with D tentatively TRBD1 (6 bases). Germline CDR1 KGHSH, CDR2 LQKENI. V gave up 5 bases and J gave up 3 bases, with 7 bases separating them. The CDR3 covers 12 residues. The CDR3 region is CASSTGYTEAFF. The CDR3 bases are TGTGCCAGCTCAACAGGGTACACTGAAGCTTTCTTT.

The rearrangement joins TRBV24-1 to TRBJ2-5; 11 nucleotides align to TRBD2. Germline V lookup: CDR1 KGHDR, CDR2 SFDVKD. The CDR3 length is 16 residues. V dropped 4 bases and J dropped 5; count of bases not matched to a gene: 8. DNA for the CDR3: TGTGCCACCAGTGAGAGGGAGCTAGCGGGAGGTGAGACCCAGTACTTC. Its translation: CATSERELAGGETQYF.

J is TRBJ2-2 and V is TRBV7-7, with a weak D call TRBD1 (6 bases). V lost 1 base to trimming and J lost 6 bases, with 12 bases between them. The CDR3 runs to 15 residues. Germline CDR1 is SSHAT and CDR2 is FNYEAQ (reference sequence). As DNA, the CDR3 is TGTGCCAGCAGCTTAGAGTTTGGGGGCTCCGGGGAGCTGTTTTTT. Its translation is CASSLEFGGSGELFF.

This chain uses TRBV5-4 with TRBJ2-3, with 10 bases matching TRBD2. The CDR3 length is 18 residues. Germline CDR1 reads SGHNT; CDR2 reads YYREEE (reference sequence). The V gene end was trimmed by 3 bases and the J gene end by 1 base; junction bases not matched to a gene: 11. CDR3 coding DNA: TGTGCCAGCAGCTCCCTAGCGGGGGAGGGACTGGGCACAGATACGCAGTATTTT. Translated, it gives CASSSLAGEGLGTDTQYF.

V gene TRBV7-6 combines with J gene TRBJ2-3; 8 bases agree with TRBD2. Germline V gene sequence: CDR1 SGHVS, CDR2 FNYEAQ. Trimming took 1 base from V and 1 from J; bases not matched to a gene: 7. CDR3 length: 17 residues. CDR3 sequence: CASSLGRFSGGTDTQYF. The CDR3 DNA reads as TGTGCCAGCAGCTTAGGACGTTTTAGCGGGGGCACAGATACGCAGTATTTT. The full variable domain, completed using reference TRBV7-6 and TRBJ2-3, is GAGVSQSPRYKVTKRGQDVALRCDPISGHVSLYWYRQALGQGPEFLTYFNYEAQQDKSGLPNDRFSAERPEGSISTLTIQRTEQRDSAMYRCASSLGRFSGGTDTQYFGPGTRLTVL.

The V and J genes are TRBV2 and TRBJ1-6; D unclear. The CDR3 is 16 amino acids. Germline V gene data show CDR1 as SNHLY and CDR2 as FYNNEI. V lost 1 base, J lost 5 bases, and 12 bases lay in between. The CDR3 nucleotides read TGTGCCAGCAGTGAAGACAGCGGGCTGAATAATTCACCCCTCCACTTT. The encoded protein is CASSEDSGLNNSPLHF. The variable domain in full, completed from reference TRBV2 and TRBJ1-6, reads EPEVTQTPSHQVTQMGQEVILRCVPISNHLYFYWYRQILGQKVEFLVSFYNNEISEKSEIFDDQFSVERPDGSNFTLKIRSTKLEDSAMYFCASSEDSGLNNSPLHFGNGTRLTVT.

The rearrangement uses TRBV3-1 (or the pseudogene TRBV3-2) and TRBJ2-1, with TRBD2 identical over 10 bases. CDR1 is LGHDT, CDR2 YNNKEL, per germline (reference sequence). J lost 8 bases, V lost 0 bases, and 10 bases had no gene match. The CDR3 loop spans 17 amino acids. CDR3: CASSQEETSGWVYEQFF. CDR3 nucleotide sequence: TGTGCCAGCAGCCAAGAAGAGACTAGCGGGTGGGTCTATGAGCAGTTCTTC.

The chain links TRBV28 to TRBJ2-5, with D possibly matching TRBD2 (5 bases). The V gene lost 3 bases and the J gene lost 5 bases, with 7 bases spanning the gap. The CDR3 is 12 amino acids. CDR1 and CDR2 (germline): MDHEN, SYDVKM. CDR3 nucleotide sequence: TGTGCCAGCAGTTTCCGCGGGGAGACCCAGTACTTC. Protein product: CASSFRGETQYF. Based on the CDR3 plus reference TRBV28 and TRBJ2-5, the full variable domain is DVKVTQSSRYLVKRTGEKVFLECVQDMDHENMFWYRQDPGLGLRLIYFSYDVKMKEKGDIPEGYSVSREKKERFSLILESASTNQTSMYLCASSFRGETQYFGPGTRLLVL.